These T cell receptor beta chains were read from a single sample in a study of CD8 T cells in ankylosing spondylitis. TCRdb recomputed calls from the 5' RACE reads with MiXCR, one row per CDR3 protein. The data show over 150,000 distinct CDR3 sequences, around a sixth seen once. Sequenced material: blood, either unsorted or a sorted T cell fraction (not recorded which). These receptors were collected from a male donor between 5 and 29 years old with ankylosing spondylitis or in good health (not recorded which). Both conserved end residues are part of each CDR3. D genes are given only for firm matches. Expanded clones get a size class; other rows say once, few or many, or leave the size out.

clone_size,j_call,v_call,cdr3_length,d_call,cdr3_nt,cdr3_aa
-,TRBJ2-1,TRBV6-5,16,TRBD2,TGTGCCAGCAGCGACAGGGGACTAGCGGGAGTTGTGTCGCAGTTCTTC,CASSDRGLAGVVSQFF
many,TRBJ1-2,TRBV2,17,-,TGTGCCAGCAGTGAAAGGGGACCCTCAACCCTGGCCTATGGCTACACCTTC,CASSERGPSTLAYGYTF
many,TRBJ2-5,TRBV5-1,16,TRBD1,TGCGCCAGCAGCTTCTCAGGCAGGGGGCGCGCAGAGACCCAGTACTTC,CASSFSGRGRAETQYF
many,TRBJ2-5,TRBV7-2,13,-,TGTGCCACCTCGGACGGCACAGGAAAGACCCAGTACTTC,CATSDGTGKTQYF
many,TRBJ1-1,TRBV6-5,13,TRBD1,TGTGCCAGCAGGAATAGACAGGGGGGCAGAGCTTTCTTT,CASRNRQGGRAFF
-,TRBJ2-1,TRBV29-1,15,TRBD2,TGCAGCGTTGAAGTAGGGAAGCGGGGGTACAATGAGCAGTTCTTC,CSVEVGKRGYNEQFF
many,TRBJ2-3,TRBV2,14,-,TGTGCCAGCAGCAGTACTAGATCCACAGATACGCAGTATTTT,CASSSTRSTDTQYF
many,TRBJ1-2,TRBV18,14,-,TGTGCCAGCTCACCGTCGGACGGTCACTATGGCTACACCTTC,CASSPSDGHYGYTF
few,TRBJ2-3,TRBV20-1,15,TRBD2,TGCAGTGCTAGTTATGCTAGCGGGGGCACAGATACGCAGTATTTT,CSASYASGGTDTQYF
-,TRBJ2-6,TRBV27,16,-,TGTGCCAGCAGTTTAGGTTGGGGGTCAGGGGCCAACGTCCTGACTTTC,CASSLGWGSGANVLTF
-,TRBJ1-1,TRBV7-2,13,TRBD1,TGTGCCAGCAGCCTACAGGGGGATGTTAAAGCTTTCTTT,CASSLQGDVKAFF
many,TRBJ2-4,TRBV12-3/TRBV12-4,16,-,TGTGCCAGCAGTTTTCTTTTTAAGGGAGGCAAAAACATTCAGTACTTC,CASSFLFKGGKNIQYF
-,TRBJ2-2,TRBV15,14,-,TGTGCCACCAGCAGAGACGGGAACACCGGGGAGCTGTTTTTT,CATSRDGNTGELFF
many,TRBJ2-1,TRBV20-1,11,-,TGCAGTGCTAGTCAGGTCGGCGAGCAGTTCTTC,CSASQVGEQFF
many,TRBJ2-5,TRBV18,17,TRBD1,TGTGCCAGCTCACTAATCCCACGGGTGACAGGGGAAGAGACCCAGTACTTC,CASSLIPRVTGEETQYF
-,TRBJ2-1,TRBV29-1,14,-,TGCAGCGTAGGGGGGCTGGGGCTCGACAATGAGCAGTTCTTC,CSVGGLGLDNEQFF
few,TRBJ1-2,TRBV20-1,14,-,TGCAGTGCTCATGGGGGGAACCGGTTGATCGGCTACACCTTC,CSAHGGNRLIGYTF
many,TRBJ2-1,TRBV29-1,15,TRBD2,TGCAGCGTTGCTAAGGCTAGCGGGACCCCACACGAGCAGTTCTTC,CSVAKASGTPHEQFF
many,TRBJ2-1,TRBV12-3/TRBV12-4,14,TRBD2,TGTGCCAGCAGTCGTAGCGGGAGTAAGTATGAGCAGTTCTTC,CASSRSGSKYEQFF
many,TRBJ2-1,TRBV4-1,15,TRBD2,TGCGCCAGCAGCCAAGGGCTAGCGGAGTGGTATGAGCAGTTCTTC,CASSQGLAEWYEQFF
-,TRBJ2-7,TRBV20-1,14,-,TGCAGTGGCGGAGAGCGGACGGGGTCCTACGAGCAGTACTTC,CSGGERTGSYEQYF
many,TRBJ2-3,TRBV7-2,15,-,TGTGCCAGCAGCTTAGTAGGGTTACGCACAGATACGCAGTATTTT,CASSLVGLRTDTQYF
-,TRBJ1-1,TRBV20-1,12,TRBD1,TGCAGTGCTCAGGACAGGAGGGACGAAGCTTTCTTT,CSAQDRRDEAFF
many,TRBJ1-2,TRBV18,16,-,TGTGCCAGCTCACCATTACCTGGACAGAGGGATGAAGGCTACACCTTC,CASSPLPGQRDEGYTF
many,TRBJ1-2,TRBV24-1,12,-,TGTGCCACCAGTGACCCCCTTCGTGGCTACACCTTC,CATSDPLRGYTF
-,TRBJ2-1,TRBV12-3/TRBV12-4,13,-,TGTGCCAGCAGCCTATCTATAGGCGATGAGCAGTTCTTC,CASSLSIGDEQFF
many,TRBJ1-4,TRBV20-1,13,-,TGCAGTGCTTCCACGGACACCGCGGGAAAACTGTTTTTT,CSASTDTAGKLFF
-,TRBJ2-7,TRBV27,14,-,TGTGCCAGCAGTTCACTCCCGGGGGCAGCCGAGCAGTACTTC,CASSSLPGAAEQYF
many,TRBJ2-3,TRBV6-5,13,-,TGTGCCAGCAGTACTGGGAGAACAGATACGCAGTATTTT,CASSTGRTDTQYF
many,TRBJ1-3,TRBV27,17,-,TGTGCCAGCAGTCGTTGGACAGCTAACCGCTCTGGAAACACCATATATTTT,CASSRWTANRSGNTIYF
many,TRBJ1-2,TRBV11-2,11,-,TGTGCCAGCAGCTTTCCGAATGGCTACACCTTC,CASSFPNGYTF
many,TRBJ2-2,TRBV15,16,-,TGTGCCACCAGCAGAGGTGGGGGGCCCAGTACCGGGGAGCTGTTTTTT,CATSRGGGPSTGELFF
many,TRBJ2-1,TRBV20-1,16,-,TGCAGTGCTAGAGAGGGAGGCAGGGAGATCTACAATGAGCAGTTCTTC,CSAREGGREIYNEQFF
many,TRBJ2-2,TRBV20-1,11,-,TGCAGTGCCCAGGACACCGGGGAGCTGTTTTTT,CSAQDTGELFF
many,TRBJ2-2,TRBV27,11,-,TGTGCCAGCAGTCTTTCCGGGGAGCTGTTTTTT,CASSLSGELFF
many,TRBJ2-5,TRBV21-1,15,-,TGTGCCAGCAGCAGAAGACAGTGGGTCCGAGAGACCCAGTACTTC,CASSRRQWVRETQYF
many,TRBJ2-3,TRBV7-2,16,TRBD2,TGTGCCAGCAGCTTAGTCGGACTAGCGAGCACAGATACGCAGTATTTT,CASSLVGLASTDTQYF
many,TRBJ2-3,TRBV24-1,16,-,TGTGCCACCAGTGACCCCACAGGGCCCATCCAAGATACGCAGTATTTT,CATSDPTGPIQDTQYF
many,TRBJ1-1,TRBV11-3,13,-,TGTGCCAGCAGCGCCAAAGGGGGTTCTGAAGCTTTCTTT,CASSAKGGSEAFF
many,TRBJ2-1,TRBV19,14,TRBD2,TGTGCCAGTAGCAGGGGACTAGCGGTGAATGAGCAGTTCTTC,CASSRGLAVNEQFF
few,TRBJ2-7,TRBV4-1,14,TRBD2,TGCGCCAGCAGCCAAGTTGGGGGAGCGGGGGAGCAGTACTTC,CASSQVGGAGEQYF
many,TRBJ2-2,TRBV9,16,TRBD1,TGTGCCAGCAGCCCCCAGGACAGGGGGTCGATCGGGGAGCTGTTTTTT,CASSPQDRGSIGELFF
many,TRBJ2-1,TRBV7-9,13,-,TGTGCCAGCAGTCCCCCAGGGTACAATGAGCAGTTCTTC,CASSPPGYNEQFF
many,TRBJ2-1,TRBV2,13,TRBD2,TGTGCCAGCAGGGGGACTAGCCACAATGAGCAGTTCTTC,CASRGTSHNEQFF
-,TRBJ2-3,TRBV29-1,14,-,TGCAGCGTTGGGGACGGGGCTAGCACAGATACGCAGTATTTT,CSVGDGASTDTQYF
few,TRBJ1-2,TRBV7-2,13,TRBD1,TGTGCCAGCAGCCGGCAGGGGGTCGGTGGCTACACCTTC,CASSRQGVGGYTF
-,TRBJ1-5,TRBV20-1,15,-,TGCAGTGCTAGACCAAACCCAGTAAGCAATCAGCCCCAGCATTTT,CSARPNPVSNQPQHF
many,TRBJ2-4,TRBV18,16,TRBD1,TGTGCCAGCTCACCACGCCGGGACAGAGAGTTAAACATTCAGTACTTC,CASSPRRDRELNIQYF
many,TRBJ1-6,TRBV20-1,14,-,TGCAGTGCTAATTCAGGACCCATGGATTCACCCCTCCACTTT,CSANSGPMDSPLHF
-,TRBJ2-5,TRBV5-1,15,-,TGCGCCAGCAGCTTGGTTAGCTTGGGACAAGAGACCCAGTACTTC,CASSLVSLGQETQYF